Described below is a single T cell receptor (beta chain) sequence and its context. The antigen is unknown. This table comes from immunoSEQ multiplex PCR, and its TCRdb copy is limited to in-frame clones, with some not included. The repertoire has 2 million to 2.5 million clones, about 95% of them found once; the top ten carry about 1.1%. Naive CD8 cells, CD45RO-negative and positively selected for CCR7, excluded terminally differentiated effector memory CD45RA+ cells. There are 15 residues in the CDR3. The germline V gene has CDR1 SEHNR and CDR2 FQNEAQ (reference sequence). Trimming left V 2 bases short and J 3 bases short, with 13 bases between. The data derive from a study of shared clonotypes between healthy human individuals. Study-level results: Among donors, clonotype sharing was expected to be affected by sequencing depth.

Sequencing was performed on naive CD8+ T cells sorted from blood. The sequence derives from a young man in good health. The chain uses TRBV7-9 and TRBJ2-5, with D perhaps TRBD1 or TRBD2 (6 bases each). CDR3: CASSLSAGQEETQYF. The CDR3 DNA is TGTGCCAGCAGCTTAAGTGCGGGACAAGAAGAGACCCAGTACTTC.